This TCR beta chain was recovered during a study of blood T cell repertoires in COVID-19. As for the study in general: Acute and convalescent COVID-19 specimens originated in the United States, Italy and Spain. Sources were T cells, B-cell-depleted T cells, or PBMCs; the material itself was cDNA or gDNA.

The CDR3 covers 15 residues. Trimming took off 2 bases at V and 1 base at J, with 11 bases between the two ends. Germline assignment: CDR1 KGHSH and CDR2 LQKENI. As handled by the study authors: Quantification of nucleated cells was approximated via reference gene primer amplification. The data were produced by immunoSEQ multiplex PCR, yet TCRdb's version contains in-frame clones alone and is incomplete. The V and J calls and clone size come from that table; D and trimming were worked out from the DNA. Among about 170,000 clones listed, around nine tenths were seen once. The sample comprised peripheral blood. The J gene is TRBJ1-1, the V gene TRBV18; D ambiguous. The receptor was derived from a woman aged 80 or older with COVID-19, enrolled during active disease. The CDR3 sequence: CASSPVGLSNTEAFF. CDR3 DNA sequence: TGTGCCAGCTCACCAGTCGGACTCTCGAACACTGAAGCTTTCTTT.